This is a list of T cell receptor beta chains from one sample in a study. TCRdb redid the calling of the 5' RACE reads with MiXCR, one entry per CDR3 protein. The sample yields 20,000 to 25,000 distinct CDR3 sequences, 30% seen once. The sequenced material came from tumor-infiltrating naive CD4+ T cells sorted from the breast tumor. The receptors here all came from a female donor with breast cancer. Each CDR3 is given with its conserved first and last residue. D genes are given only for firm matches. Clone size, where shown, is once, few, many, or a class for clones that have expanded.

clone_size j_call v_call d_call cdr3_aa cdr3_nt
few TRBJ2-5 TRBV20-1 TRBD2 CSAREGGWQETQYF TGCAGTGCTAGAGAGGGGGGGTGGCAAGAGACCCAGTACTTC
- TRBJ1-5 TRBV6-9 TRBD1 CASSYSGGQGADQPQHF TGTGCCAGCAGTTATTCGGGGGGACAGGGGGCCGATCAGCCCCAGCATTTT
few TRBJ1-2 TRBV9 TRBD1 CASSPEVAGGSYGYTF TGTGCCAGCAGCCCCGAGGTCGCAGGGGGCAGCTATGGCTACACCTTC
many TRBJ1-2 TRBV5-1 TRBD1 CASSLDRGRGFNYGYTF TGCGCCAGCAGCTTGGACAGGGGGCGCGGATTTAACTATGGCTACACCTTC
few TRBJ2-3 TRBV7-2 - CASSSRTTDTQYF TGTGCCAGCAGCTCCCGAACCACAGATACGCAGTATTTT
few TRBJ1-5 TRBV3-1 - CASSQRGGHSNQPQHF TGTGCCAGCAGCCAACGGGGAGGGCATAGCAATCAGCCCCAGCATTTT
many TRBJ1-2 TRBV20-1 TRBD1 CSAQRTGYGYTF TGCAGTGCCCAAAGGACAGGCTATGGCTACACCTTC
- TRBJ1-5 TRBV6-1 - CASSEGGLRQPQHF TGTGCCAGCAGTGAAGGGGGGCTGAGGCAGCCCCAGCATTTT
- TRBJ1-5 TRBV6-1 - CASNTPGGNQPQHF TGTGCCAGCAACACGCCGGGGGGAAATCAGCCCCAGCATTTT
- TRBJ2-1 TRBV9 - CASSVGASARNEQFF TGTGCCAGCAGCGTAGGGGCTAGCGCTCGTAATGAGCAGTTCTTC
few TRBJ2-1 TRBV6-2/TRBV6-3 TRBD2 CASSYGTSGYNEQFF TGTGCCAGCAGTTACGGGACTAGCGGCTACAATGAGCAGTTCTTC
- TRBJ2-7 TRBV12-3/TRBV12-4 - CANSLDEGAERYF TGTGCCAACAGTTTAGATGAGGGCGCCGAGCGGTACTTC
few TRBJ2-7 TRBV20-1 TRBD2 CSARDRAGGASGYF TGCAGTGCTAGAGATAGGGCGGGAGGGGCCAGTGGGTACTTC
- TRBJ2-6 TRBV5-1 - CASSLGSGANVLTF TGCGCCAGCAGCTTGGGCTCTGGGGCCAACGTCCTGACTTTC
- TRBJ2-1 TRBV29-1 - CSVARHNEQFF TGCAGCGTTGCACGGCACAATGAGCAGTTCTTC
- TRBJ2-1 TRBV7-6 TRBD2 CASSSSGGSSYNEQFF TGTGCCAGCAGCTCGAGCGGGGGAAGCTCCTACAATGAGCAGTTCTTC
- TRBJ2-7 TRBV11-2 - CASNLGPYEQYF TGTGCCAGCAACCTGGGACCATACGAGCAGTACTTC
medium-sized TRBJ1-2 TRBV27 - CASSSLENTYGYTF TGTGCCAGCAGTTCCCTCGAGAACACCTATGGCTACACCTTC
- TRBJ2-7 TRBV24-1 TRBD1 CAASPRDSYYEQYF TGTGCCGCCAGTCCTCGGGACAGCTACTACGAGCAGTACTTC
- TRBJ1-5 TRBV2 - CASSAEGSNQPQHF TGTGCCAGCAGTGCGGAGGGTAGCAATCAGCCCCAGCATTTT
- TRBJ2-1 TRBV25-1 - CASSGGDRDNEQFF TGTGCCAGCAGTGGGGGGGACCGCGACAATGAGCAGTTCTTC
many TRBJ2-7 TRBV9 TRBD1 CASSVEGQASEQYF TGTGCCAGCAGCGTAGAGGGACAGGCTTCCGAGCAGTACTTC